This T cell receptor beta chain was identified in a study of T cell responses to AZD1222 COVID-19 vaccine. Study-level information: Analyses pooled second doses at about 4 or about 12 weeks. Study results and limitations: Recipients of two AZD1222 doses showed rising Spike-specific TCR breadth and depth. Repertoire samples came only from after the peak T cell response.

The V gene's germline CDR1 is SGHKS and CDR2 YYEKEE (reference sequence). Trimming stripped 0 bases from V and 0 bases from J, with 7 bases between. The CDR3 is made up of 15 amino acids. The sample holds one count of this clone. Its antigen is as yet unknown. TCRdb's copy holds only in-frame clones and misses some; the assay was immunoSEQ multiplex PCR. Of 120,000 or so clones in the sample, approximately 89% are singletons; the top ten hold around 5%. The chain has TRBV5-5 and TRBJ1-3; D gene uncertain. Sequenced here: peripheral blood, sampled on day 0 of AZD1222 vaccination. The TCR sequence derives from an adult in good health. CDR3 in amino acids: CASSLVLLSGNTIYF. The CDR3 nucleotides are TGTGCCAGCAGCTTGGTTTTGCTCTCTGGAAACACCATATATTTT.